This T cell receptor beta chain comes out of a study of blood T cells in healthy people across ages. The study's findings and limits: The study regarded diversity estimates from one million T cells as underestimates.

This CDR3 spans 15 amino acids. Losses at the gene ends were 2 bases for V and 7 bases for J; bases not matched to a gene: 7. In germline, CDR1 is MNHEY, CDR2 SMNVEV (reference sequence). A second PCR, run for about 6 to 11 cycles, used a sample-barcoded 5' primer plus a J-beta primer mix. TCRdb called the 5' RACE reads again in MiXCR, with one record for every CDR3 protein. Of 1.8 million or so distinct CDR3 sequences listed, about two fifths are singletons. This clonotype came up a few times. Its antigen remains unidentified. Each individual donor underwent a draw of about 9.1 milliliters of peripheral blood.

The J gene is TRBJ2-1, the V gene TRBV27; 8 nucleotides align to TRBD2. The TCR sequence derives from a human donor in good health. The sample was blood. The CDR3 DNA sequence: TGTGCCAGCAGTTTAGTTGGCGGGGGGTGGAATGAGCAGTTCTTC. Translating gives CASSLVGGGWNEQFF.